Following are 28 T cell receptor beta chains from one sample sequenced in a study of blood T cell repertoires in COVID-19. Data came from immunoSEQ multiplex PCR; TCRdb stores just in-frame clones and leaves some out. The table records around 300,000 clones, around 90% of them present only once. What was sequenced was PBMCs or T cells enriched from blood (not recorded which). The origin of the receptors is a woman between 25 and 40 years old who had recovered from COVID-19.

The rearrangement uses TRBV5-3 and TRBJ2-3; 7 bases align to TRBD1. TRBV5-3 belongs to the ORF category, with a function that is uncertain. The ends lost 4 bases at V and 0 bases at J; junction bases unmatched: 17. This CDR3 is 19 amino acids long. CDR3 in amino acids: CARSLPDRERSLSTDTQYF. CDR3 nucleotide sequence: TGTGCCAGAAGCCTCCCCGACAGGGAAAGAAGTTTGAGCACAGATACGCAGTATTTT.

The genes are TRBV7-9 and TRBJ1-4, with TRBD1 matching over 8 bases. The CDR3 extends over 16 amino acids. J gave up 7 bases and V 5 bases, and 12 bases lay outside the gene matches. Germline CDR1 and CDR2: SEHNR and FQNEAQ (reference sequence). The CDR3 nucleotides are TGTGCCAGCAGCATCGGACAGGGAGGAATAGGTGAAAAACTGTTTTTT. Translation gives CASSIGQGGIGEKLFF.

V usage is TRBV6-5 and J usage is TRBJ2-3; no definite D call. Germline V gene data show CDR1 as MNHEY and CDR2 as SVGAGI. Trimming took 6 bases from V and 0 from J, leaving 7 bases between them. The CDR3 sequence is 13 residues long. The CDR3 here is CASRAGSTDTQYF. The CDR3 DNA is TGTGCCAGCAGGGCAGGAAGCACAGATACGCAGTATTTT.

This clone was found a few times. The CDR3 DNA reads as TGTGCCAGCAGGGTTCAGGGCCCGAACACTGAAGCTTTCTTT. This gives the protein CASRVQGPNTEAFF. This chain links TRBV7-8 with TRBJ1-1; D is perhaps TRBD1 (5 bases). V lost 6 bases and J lost 1, with 12 bases in between. This CDR3 contains 14 residues. Germline V CDR1 and CDR2: SGHVS, FQNEAQ. Full variable domain (missing parts from reference TRBV7-8 and TRBJ1-1): GAGVSQSPRYKVAKRGQDVALRCDPISGHVSLFWYQQALGQGPEFLTYFQNEAQLDKSGLPSDRFFAERPEGSVSTLKIQRTQQEDSAVYLCASRVQGPNTEAFFGQGTRLTVV.

The genes are TRBV24-1 and TRBJ2-3; TRBD2 is a possible D gene (5 bases). CDR1 is KGHDR and CDR2 is SFDVKD in the germline V gene. The length of the CDR3 is 15 residues. The V end was cut by 4 bases, the J end by 0 bases, with 10 bases between. The CDR3 coding sequence is TGTGCCACCAGTGACCGGACTCCTAGCACAGATACGCAGTATTTT. It encodes CATSDRTPSTDTQYF.

This chain joins TRBV6-1 and TRBJ1-5; 7 bases match TRBD1. Trimming cost V 3 bases and J 5 bases; bases outside gene matches: 10. Germline V gene sequence: CDR1 MNHNS, CDR2 SASEGT. The CDR3 is 16 residues long. Written as DNA, the CDR3 is TGTGCCAGCAGTGAGGCAATTAGGGACAGTGATCAGCCCCAGCATTTT. Protein product: CASSEAIRDSDQPQHF.

This chain links TRBV7-8 with TRBJ1-1, with 8 bases fitting TRBD1. Looked up from germline, CDR1 is SGHVS and CDR2 is FQNEAQ. The CDR3 totals 14 residues. Germline trimming cut 6 bases from V and 11 bases from J; bases unmatched to any gene: 14. In nucleotides, the CDR3 is TGTGCCAGCAGTTCCCAGGGGGCCGACCCGCGGGCTTTCTTT. It translates to CASSSQGADPRAFF.

The rearrangement links TRBV28 to TRBJ2-2; D perhaps matches TRBD1 (6 bases). The V end lost 3 bases, the J end lost 0 bases, and 11 bases lay between the germline ends. This CDR3 region has 16 residues. Germline loops: CDR1 MDHEN, CDR2 SYDVKM. CDR3 sequence reads: CASSLGHTANTGELFF. The CDR3 region has the DNA TGTGCCAGCAGTTTGGGACATACAGCGAACACCGGGGAGCTGTTTTTT. The full variable domain, with the rest looked up from reference TRBV28 and TRBJ2-2, is DVKVTQSSRYLVKRTGEKVFLECVQDMDHENMFWYRQDPGLGLRLIYFSYDVKMKEKGDIPEGYSVSREKKERFSLILESASTNQTSMYLCASSLGHTANTGELFFGEGSRLTVL.

This chain links TRBV6-5 with TRBJ2-7, with a weak D call TRBD1 (6 bases). CDR1 is MNHEY, CDR2 SVGAGI, per germline. CDR3 length equals 14 residues. Trimming shortened V by 6 bases and J by 3 bases, and 15 bases separated the two germline ends. The CDR3 DNA follows: TGTGCCAGCAGCTCATACGGACAGATCTACGAGCAGTACTTC. Amino acid sequence: CASSSYGQIYEQYF.

The chain recombines TRBV7-2 with TRBJ2-3; the match to TRBD2 covers 16 bases. Per germline, CDR1 SGHTA and CDR2 FQGNSA. V shed 5 bases, J shed 4 bases, and the junction held 6 bases outside the gene matches. The CDR3 is 17 amino acids. The chain's CDR3 is CASSPPGLAGGPDTQYF. The CDR3 bases are TGTGCCAGCAGCCCGCCGGGACTAGCGGGGGGGCCAGATACGCAGTATTTT.

This chain links TRBV6-2 or TRBV6-3 with TRBJ2-7; 12 bases match TRBD2. Germline CDR1 MNHEY, CDR2 SVGEGT. J lost 4 bases, V lost 0 bases, and 7 bases had no gene match. This CDR3 contains 17 residues. Here the CDR3 reads CASSYSTSGSVKYEQYF. CDR3 DNA sequence: TGTGCCAGCAGTTACTCGACTAGCGGGAGTGTAAAGTACGAGCAGTACTTC.

This clone was seen more than once but under ten times. The chain combines TRBV20-1 with TRBJ2-1; possibly TRBD1 for D (6 bases). The CDR3 is 11 amino acids. Germline CDR1 is DFQATT and CDR2 is SNEGSKA (reference sequence). Trimming pared 2 bases from V and 13 bases from J, leaving 12 bases between. The CDR3 region has the DNA TGCAGTGCTAGATACCTGGGACACCAGTTCTTC. It yields the protein CSARYLGHQFF.

CDR3 bases: TGTGCCAGCAGCACCCGGGACAGGATCCATAATTCACCCCTCCACTTT. Protein: CASSTRDRIHNSPLHF. The chain uses TRBV3-1 (or the pseudogene TRBV3-2) and TRBJ1-6, with TRBD1 matching over 8 bases. The ends lost 5 bases at V and 5 bases at J; junction bases unmatched: 8. The CDR3 is 16 amino acids. Per germline, CDR1 LGHDT and CDR2 YNNKEL (reference sequence).

The chain couples TRBV5-1 to TRBJ1-2, with TRBD1 identical over 7 bases. Trimming cost V 4 bases and J 1 base; bases outside gene matches: 7. Germline-derived CDR1 and CDR2 are SGHRS and YFSETQ. The CDR3 has 15 residues. This CDR3 reads CASSPWTGNNYGYTF. The CDR3 nucleotides read TGCGCCAGCAGCCCCTGGACAGGCAATAACTATGGCTACACCTTC.

The chain couples TRBV3-1 (or the pseudogene TRBV3-2) to TRBJ2-6; D is undetermined. CDR3 length: 16 amino acids. The germline gives CDR1 LGHDT, CDR2 YNNKEL (reference sequence). Deletions cut 3 bases from V and 0 bases from J, with 9 bases between. The CDR3 DNA follows: TGTGCCAGCAGCCACCCGAGGTACTCTGGGGCCAACGTCCTGACTTTC. Residues: CASSHPRYSGANVLTF.

This clone was observed a single time. V is TRBV4-1 and J is TRBJ2-7; D perhaps matches TRBD1 (5 bases). Germline CDR1 MGHRA, CDR2 YSYEKL. CDR3 length: 15 residues. V lost 4 bases, J lost 3 bases, and 16 bases lay in between. CDR3 sequence (DNA): TGCGCCAGCAGCCCGTGGAAGGGCAGGGACTACGAGCAGTACTTC. Translated, it gives CASSPWKGRDYEQYF.

The genes are TRBV9 and TRBJ2-3; D is possibly TRBD1 (6 bases). Germline CDR1 SGDLS, CDR2 YYNGEE. V dropped 3 bases and J dropped 5 bases, with 13 bases sitting between them. This CDR3 contains 14 residues. The CDR3: CASSALTGRDTQYF. CDR3 sequence (DNA): TGTGCCAGCAGCGCGCTTACAGGGCGAGATACGCAGTATTTT.

J is TRBJ2-3 and V is TRBV19; D is possibly TRBD2 (5 bases). V gave up 2 bases and J gave up 3 bases, with 9 bases separating them. The CDR3 contains 14 residues. Looked up from germline, CDR1 is LNHDA and CDR2 is SQIVND (reference sequence). The CDR3 coding sequence is TGTGCCAGTAGTATAACTAGAGCAACAGATACGCAGTATTTT. Residues: CASSITRATDTQYF.

The chain uses TRBV19 and TRBJ2-7; 14 bases line up with TRBD2. This CDR3 contains 16 residues. The germline CDR1 and CDR2 sequences are LNHDA and SQIVND (reference sequence). V was clipped by 4 bases and J by 3 bases; unmatched bases: 5. For the CDR3, the DNA is TGTGCCAGTAGTAACGGACTAGCGGGGGGTATCTACGAGCAGTACTTC. This gives the protein CASSNGLAGGIYEQYF.

This chain uses TRBV9 with TRBJ2-5, with TRBD1 matching over 9 bases. Germline CDR1 SGDLS, CDR2 YYNGEE. J was trimmed by 2 bases and V by 0 bases; bases with no gene match: 2. This CDR3 contains 15 residues. The chain's CDR3 is CASSVVGTGQETQYF. DNA of the CDR3: TGTGCCAGCAGCGTAGTCGGGACAGGGCAAGAGACCCAGTACTTC. Filled out from reference TRBV9 and TRBJ2-5, the complete variable domain reads DSGVTQTPKHLITATGQRVTLRCSPRSGDLSVYWYQQSLDQGLQFLIQYYNGEERAKGNILERFSAQQFPDLHSELNLSSLELGDSALYFCASSVVGTGQETQYFGPGTRLLVL.

This chain links TRBV12-3 or TRBV12-4 with TRBJ2-3, with TRBD1 as a possible D gene (6 bases). Trimming cost V 8 bases and J 6 bases, with 9 bases left between them. The CDR3 sequence is 11 residues long. The CDR3 sequence: CASAGVDTQYF. CDR3 nucleotides: TGTGCCAGCGCAGGGGTTGATACGCAGTATTTT.

The chain combines TRBV6-5 with TRBJ2-7; TRBD2 aligns across 8 bases. The CDR3 runs to 13 residues. Trimming removed 6 bases from V and 2 bases from J; junction bases left unmatched: 3. Per germline, CDR1 MNHEY and CDR2 SVGAGI. The DNA of the CDR3 is TGTGCCAGCAGGATGACTAGCGCCTACGAGCAGTACTTC. This gives the protein CASRMTSAYEQYF.

The gene calls are TRBV28 and TRBJ2-7; tentatively, D is TRBD1 (5 bases). Germline V gene data show CDR1 as MDHEN and CDR2 as SYDVKM. The CDR3 is 13 residues long. V lost 6 bases to trimming and J lost 3 bases, with 12 bases between them. CDR3 region: CASSPGQGYEQYF. CDR3 bases: TGTGCCAGCAGCCCCGGACAAGGCTACGAGCAGTACTTC.

V gene TRBV14 combines with J gene TRBJ2-7; TRBD1 agrees at 7 bases. Germline CDR1 is SGHDN and CDR2 is FVKESK. J lost 4 bases, V lost 1 base, and 7 bases had no gene match. The CDR3 runs to 15 residues. Here the CDR3 DNA reads TGTGCCAGCAGCCAAGTCACAGGGGTTTTTTACGAGCAGTACTTC. Translated, it gives CASSQVTGVFYEQYF.

The rearrangement joins TRBV27 to TRBJ2-7; TRBD2 matches at 7 bases. V lost 5 bases and J lost 5; bases outside the gene matches: 0. The CDR3 length is 11 residues. Germline lookup yields CDR1 MNHEY and CDR2 SMNVEV (reference sequence). Here the CDR3 reads CASSGGDEQYF. The CDR3 DNA reads as TGTGCCAGCAGTGGGGGGGACGAGCAGTACTTC.

The V and J genes are TRBV7-2 and TRBJ2-7, with a tentative D call TRBD2 (6 bases). V dropped 3 bases and J dropped 0 bases, with 12 bases sitting between them. The CDR3 spans 15 residues. Germline CDR1 SGHTA, CDR2 FQGNSA. The CDR3 nucleotides are TGTGCCAGCAGCTTCACGGGACTCCACTCCTACGAGCAGTACTTC. It yields the protein CASSFTGLHSYEQYF.

The chain uses TRBV19 and TRBJ2-6, with D maybe TRBD1 (6 bases). CDR1 and CDR2 from the germline V gene are LNHDA and SQIVND (reference sequence). This CDR3 is 16 amino acids long. V was pared by 4 bases and J by 0 bases, with 10 bases between. The chain's CDR3 is CASSRTAISGANVLTF. CDR3 bases: TGTGCCAGTAGTAGGACAGCGATCTCTGGGGCCAACGTCCTGACTTTC.

The chain joins TRBV27 to TRBJ1-2, with D perhaps matching TRBD1 (5 bases). V lost 5 bases to trimming and J lost 0 bases, with 19 bases between them. The CDR3 length is 17 residues. Germline assignment: CDR1 MNHEY and CDR2 SMNVEV (reference sequence). The CDR3 sequence: CASSLDRRGRPNYGYTF. CDR3 bases: TGTGCCAGCAGTCTCGACCGTAGGGGCCGACCTAACTATGGCTACACCTTC.